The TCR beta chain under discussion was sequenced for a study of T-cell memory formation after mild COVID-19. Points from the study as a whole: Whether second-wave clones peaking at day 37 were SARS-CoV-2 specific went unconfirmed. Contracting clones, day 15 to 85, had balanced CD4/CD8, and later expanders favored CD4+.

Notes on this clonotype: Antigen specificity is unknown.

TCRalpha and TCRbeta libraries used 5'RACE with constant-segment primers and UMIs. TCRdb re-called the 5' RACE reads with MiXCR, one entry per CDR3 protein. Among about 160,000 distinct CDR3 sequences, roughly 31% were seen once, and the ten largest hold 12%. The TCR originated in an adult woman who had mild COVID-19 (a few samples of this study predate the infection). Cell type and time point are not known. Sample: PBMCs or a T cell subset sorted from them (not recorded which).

CDR3 nucleotide sequence: TGTGCCAGCAGCCTACGCCCTGGGGGGCAAGGCCCCCAAACAGATACGCAGTATTTT. This codes for CASSLRPGGQGPQTDTQYF. V gene TRBV7-8 combines with J gene TRBJ2-3; the D call may be TRBD1 or TRBD2 (6 bases each). V was pared by 5 bases and J by 3 bases, with 27 bases between. The CDR3 has 19 amino acids. Looked up from germline, CDR1 is SGHVS and CDR2 is FQNEAQ.